This T cell receptor beta chain is drawn from a study of radiation and T cells in renal cell carcinoma. CDR3 length: 11 residues. Germline CDR1 DFQATT, CDR2 SNEGSKA (reference sequence). Deletions cut 3 bases from V and 6 bases from J, with 9 bases between. Using immunoSEQ multiplex PCR, the repertoire was profiled, and TCRdb retains in-frame clones only, with some absent. The sample lists about 170,000 clones; about 87% were seen once. Indicated time point: blood 4 weeks post-SBRT, at nephrectomy. Sample treatment: 15 Gy SBRT to primary tumor, nephrectomy 4 weeks later. The specimen comprised blood, sampled from a patient whose treatment included radiotherapy and nephrectomy. The chain joins TRBV20-1 to TRBJ2-7, with D perhaps assigned TRBD1 or TRBD2 (5 bases each). This clonotype was obtained from a woman in her 50s with renal cell carcinoma. CDR3 region: CSARWGSEQYF. Here the CDR3 DNA reads TGCAGTGCTAGGTGGGGGAGCGAGCAGTACTTC.